These 32 T cell receptor beta chains originate from one sample sequenced in a study of shared clonotypes between healthy human individuals. Some clones are missing from TCRdb's copy, which holds only in-frame ones; the method was immunoSEQ multiplex PCR. Among fewer than 850,000 clones listed, 80% to 95% were seen once. What was sequenced was memory CD8+ T cells from PBMCs. The subset denotes: CD45RO+ cells pooled with CCR7-negative TemRA cells. Every receptor here comes from a man in his late teens or twenties in good health. Some clones in this sample may be carry-over from other donors' samples.

The chain has TRBV27 and TRBJ2-3, with TRBD2 matching over 11 bases. V was pared by 5 bases and J by 3 bases, with 13 bases of the junction left unmatched. The germline V gene has CDR1 MNHEY and CDR2 SMNVEV (reference sequence). This CDR3 has 18 residues. The CDR3 reads CASSTRSSGRTRTDTQYF. For the CDR3, the DNA is TGTGCCAGCAGTACCCGCTCTAGCGGGAGGACTCGGACAGATACGCAGTATTTT.

With respect to this clone: The same CDR3 is also encoded by other DNA sequences in this sample. V usage is TRBV28 and J usage is TRBJ2-5, with 7 bases matching TRBD2. Judging by the DNA end, TRBJ2-7 fits better; the J call may be wrong. The CDR3 totals 13 residues. CDR1 and CDR2 (germline): MDHEN, SYDVKM. CDR3 amino acids: CASSPSGNYEQYF. The CDR3 DNA reads TGTGCCAGCAGTCCCAGCGGGAACTACGAGCAGTACTTC.

V is TRBV5-6 and J is TRBJ2-1, with TRBD2 matching 8 bases. The CDR3 is 13 residues long. Per the germline V gene, CDR1 is SGHDT and CDR2 is YYEEEE. Trimming at V came to 3 bases and at J to 6 bases, leaving 2 bases not matched to a gene. The CDR3 nucleotides read TGTGCCAGCAGCTGGGGACTAGGCAATGAGCAGTTCTTC. As protein: CASSWGLGNEQFF.

In its sample, this clone was seen once. The chain is built from TRBV5-6 and TRBJ2-3, with 11 bases aligning to TRBD2. There are 15 residues in the CDR3. V was pared by 3 bases and J by 3 bases, with 3 bases of the junction left unmatched. CDR1 and CDR2 from the germline V gene are SGHDT and YYEEEE. CDR3 nucleotides: TGTGCCAGCAGCTATAGCGGGAGGGGGACAGATACGCAGTATTTT. It is translated as CASSYSGRGTDTQYF.

The chain employs TRBV28 and TRBJ1-1, with TRBD1 matching over 8 bases. The J segment lost 6 bases and the V segment lost 10 bases, leaving 7 bases of the junction unmatched. The germline gives CDR1 MDHEN, CDR2 SYDVKM. CDR3 length: 12 amino acids. This CDR3 is CATRQGFAEAFF. The CDR3 coding sequence is TGTGCCACCCGACAGGGGTTCGCTGAAGCTTTCTTT.

V and J are TRBV28 and TRBJ2-7; 7 bases agree with TRBD1. The CDR3 runs 14 residues. With 7 bases clipped from V and 3 bases from J, the junction kept 9 bases outside the gene matches. Germline lookup yields CDR1 MDHEN and CDR2 SYDVKM. The DNA for the CDR3 is TGTGCCAGCACATTCGGGACAGAGTACTACGAGCAGTACTTC. Protein sequence: CASTFGTEYYEQYF. The whole variable domain, remainder taken from reference TRBV28 and TRBJ2-7, is DVKVTQSSRYLVKRTGEKVFLECVQDMDHENMFWYRQDPGLGLRLIYFSYDVKMKEKGDIPEGYSVSREKKERFSLILESASTNQTSMYLCASTFGTEYYEQYFGPGTRLTVT.

V is TRBV9 and J is TRBJ1-4; no clear D gene. Trimming shortened V by 3 bases and J by 6 bases, and 27 bases separated the two germline ends. Germline CDR1 reads SGDLS; CDR2 reads YYNGEE. The length of the CDR3 is 19 residues. The CDR3 DNA sequence: TGTGCCAGCAGCGAGAAACCCGGGAGAATCATAGGCGGGCATGAAAAACTGTTTTTT. Amino acids: CASSEKPGRIIGGHEKLFF.

This clone was observed a single time. The rearrangement joins TRBV19 to TRBJ1-1, with D tentatively TRBD1 (5 bases). This CDR3 region has 14 residues. CDR1 is LNHDA, CDR2 SQIVND, per germline (reference sequence). Trimming removed 2 bases at V and 4 bases at J, with 11 bases between. The chain's CDR3 is CASSIMAGGTEAFF. In DNA form, the CDR3 reads TGTGCCAGTAGTATAATGGCGGGGGGCACTGAAGCTTTCTTT.

V and J are TRBV19 and TRBJ2-4; 8 positions match TRBD2. V lost 7 bases and J lost 8; bases outside the gene matches: 4. Germline V CDR1 and CDR2: LNHDA, SQIVND (reference sequence). The CDR3 contains 12 residues. CDR3 nucleotide sequence: TGTGCCAGTACCGGGGGGGTAGACATTCAGTACTTC. It yields the protein CASTGGVDIQYF.

CDR3 nucleotide sequence: TGCAGCGTTGACGGACAGGGCGGGTTGAACACTGAAGCTTTCTTT. Translated: CSVDGQGGLNTEAFF. This chain links TRBV29-1 with TRBJ1-1; 8 bases fit TRBD1. With 3 bases clipped from V and 0 bases from J, the junction kept 6 bases outside the gene matches. Germline CDR1 SQVTM, CDR2 ANQGSEA. This CDR3 is built from 15 residues.

The V call is TRBV28, the J call TRBJ2-1; 7 bases are shared with TRBD1. Per the germline V gene, CDR1 is MDHEN and CDR2 is SYDVKM. V lost 4 bases to trimming and J lost 3 bases; unmatched junction nucleotides: 9. The CDR3 runs to 16 residues. CDR3 region: CASSSTGERNYNEQFF. CDR3 DNA: TGTGCCAGCAGTTCCACAGGGGAGAGAAACTACAATGAGCAGTTCTTC.

The rearrangement links TRBV11-3 to TRBJ2-5, with a possible D match to TRBD1 (5 bases). CDR3 length equals 16 residues. The germline CDR1 and CDR2 sequences are SGHNT and YENEEA. The germline V and J ends were trimmed by 2 bases and 1 base, with 14 bases remaining between them. CDR3 nucleotide sequence: TGTGCCAGCAGCTTACGTTTAGGGGCAGCCCAAGAGACCCAGTACTTC. It encodes CASSLRLGAAQETQYF.

This clone has just a few counts. This chain joins TRBV27 and TRBJ1-5; D call uncertain. CDR3 length: 12 amino acids. V was shortened by 3 bases and J by 3 bases, with 3 bases between the two germline ends. The germline gives CDR1 MNHEY, CDR2 SMNVEV (reference sequence). The CDR3 nucleotides read TGTGCCAGCAGTTTCGTCAATCAGCCCCAGCATTTT. Its protein is CASSFVNQPQHF.

CDR3 nucleotide sequence: TGTGCCAGCAGTGAAAACCAAAAGGGAGAGACCCAGTACTTC. It yields the protein CASSENQKGETQYF. V gene TRBV2 combines with J gene TRBJ2-5; no clear D. CDR1 SNHLY and CDR2 FYNNEI come from the germline V gene. V was shortened by 2 bases and J by 4 bases, with 11 bases between the two germline ends. The CDR3 extends over 14 amino acids.

The chain has TRBV9 and TRBJ2-5; D is perhaps TRBD2 (6 bases). There are 15 residues in the CDR3. V was pared by 3 bases and J by 0 bases, with 12 bases between. Looked up from germline, CDR1 is SGDLS and CDR2 is YYNGEE. This CDR3 reads CASSEYSGYQETQYF. DNA of the CDR3: TGTGCCAGCAGCGAGTACAGCGGGTACCAAGAGACCCAGTACTTC.

The V and J genes are TRBV27 and TRBJ2-5; maybe TRBD1 (5 bases). V lost 8 bases, J lost 2 bases, and 15 bases lay in between. CDR1 MNHEY and CDR2 SMNVEV come from the germline V gene (reference sequence). This CDR3 region has 14 residues. The DNA of the CDR3 is TGTGCCAGCGGACAACACAATAATCAAGAGACCCAGTACTTC. Residues: CASGQHNNQETQYF.

With respect to this clone: The same CDR3 can be traced to other DNA sequences in this sample. The J gene is TRBJ2-3, the V gene TRBV7-3; 11 positions match TRBD2. There are 16 residues in the CDR3. Germline V gene data show CDR1 as SGHTA and CDR2 as FQGTGA. V shed 2 bases and J 3 bases; nucleotides not matched to a gene: 4. DNA for the CDR3: TGTGCCAGCAGCTTATCACTAGCGGGGGAGACAGATACGCAGTATTTT. Encoded protein: CASSLSLAGETDTQYF. Looking up the rest from reference TRBV7-3 and TRBJ2-3 gives the full variable domain: GAGVSQTPSNKVTEKGKYVELRCDPISGHTALYWYRQSLGQGPEFLIYFQGTGAADDSGLPNDRFFAVRPEGSVSTLKIQRTERGDSAVYLCASSLSLAGETDTQYFGPGTRLTVL.

About this clone itself: At the DNA level, this CDR3 is encoded by other sequences in the same sample as well. This rearrangement joins TRBV9 to TRBJ2-7; TRBD1 is a possible D gene (5 bases). V shed 0 bases and J shed 1 base, with 11 bases lying between them. The CDR3 has 15 residues. Germline CDR1 reads SGDLS; CDR2 reads YYNGEE. The CDR3 sequence: CASSVAAGNSYEQYF. The CDR3 nucleotides are TGTGCCAGCAGCGTAGCGGCAGGGAATTCCTACGAGCAGTACTTC.

The chain is built from TRBV6-5 and TRBJ1-5, with D possibly matching TRBD1 (5 bases). CDR3 length: 13 amino acids. Germline V gives CDR1 MNHEY, CDR2 SVGAGI. Trimming stripped 6 bases from V and 4 bases from J, with 10 bases between. The CDR3 is CASSLQGNQPQHF. CDR3 DNA: TGTGCCAGCAGCCTCCAGGGTAATCAGCCCCAGCATTTT.

This chain connects TRBV5-4 to TRBJ2-1; 9 bases fit TRBD2. With 3 bases clipped from V and 7 bases from J, the junction kept 8 bases outside the gene matches. The germline V gene has CDR1 SGHNT and CDR2 YYREEE (reference sequence). The CDR3 contains 15 residues. The CDR3 protein is CASSSPLREGNEQFF. CDR3 bases: TGTGCCAGCAGCTCGCCCCTGCGGGAGGGGAATGAGCAGTTCTTC.

J is TRBJ2-1 and V is TRBV13; no reliable D call. V was trimmed by 5 bases and J by 7 bases, leaving 18 bases between them. The CDR3 is 15 amino acids. Per the germline V gene, CDR1 is PRHDT and CDR2 is FYEKMQ (reference sequence). The CDR3 coding sequence is TGTGCCAGCAGCGAAACTCTAGGCTTGTTTAATGAGCAGTTCTTC. Its protein product is CASSETLGLFNEQFF.

This clone was seen many times. V gene TRBV2 combines with J gene TRBJ2-5, with TRBD1 identical over 11 bases. V gave up 6 bases and J gave up 2 bases; unmatched junction bases: 2. CDR1 is SNHLY, CDR2 FYNNEI, per germline. CDR3 size: 14 residues. DNA for the CDR3: TGTGCCAGCAGCCGGGACAGGGGGCAAGAGACCCAGTACTTC. Its translation is CASSRDRGQETQYF. Together with reference TRBV2 and TRBJ2-5, the CDR3 gives the full variable domain: EPEVTQTPSHQVTQMGQEVILRCVPISNHLYFYWYRQILGQKVEFLVSFYNNEISEKSEIFDDQFSVERPDGSNFTLKIRSTKLEDSAMYFCASSRDRGQETQYFGPGTRLLVL.

The genes are TRBV14 and TRBJ1-4; 7 nucleotides align to TRBD1. The CDR3 runs 15 residues. V gave up 2 bases and J gave up 4 bases; unmatched junction bases: 4. Germline V CDR1 and CDR2: SGHDN, FVKESK. In DNA, the CDR3 is TGTGCCAGCAGCCAAAGACAGGGAAGTAATGAAAAACTGTTTTTT. This codes for CASSQRQGSNEKLFF.

This chain links TRBV28 with TRBJ1-5; 9 nucleotides agree with TRBD1. V was pared by 1 base and J by 0 bases, with 7 bases of the junction left unmatched. Germline CDR1 and CDR2: MDHEN and SYDVKM. The CDR3 runs 18 residues. CDR3 loop: CASSLFGTGPYSNQPQHF. CDR3 DNA sequence: TGTGCCAGCAGTTTATTCGGGACAGGGCCTTATAGCAATCAGCCCCAGCATTTT.

In its sample, this clone was seen a few times. The V call is TRBV9, the J call TRBJ2-7, with 8 nucleotides matching TRBD1. The junction had 1 base not matched to a gene; V was cut back by 3 bases and J by 2 bases. This CDR3 spans 13 amino acids. CDR1 and CDR2 from the germline V gene are SGDLS and YYNGEE. CDR3 nucleotides: TGTGCCAGCAGCGAGACAGGGGCCTACGAGCAGTACTTC. It specifies CASSETGAYEQYF. The full variable domain, its missing parts supplied by reference TRBV9 and TRBJ2-7, is DSGVTQTPKHLITATGQRVTLRCSPRSGDLSVYWYQQSLDQGLQFLIQYYNGEERAKGNILERFSAQQFPDLHSELNLSSLELGDSALYFCASSETGAYEQYFGPGTRLTVT.

V usage is TRBV7-6 and J usage is TRBJ2-3; D possibly corresponds to TRBD1 (5 bases). The CDR3 totals 14 residues. CDR1 is SGHVS, CDR2 FNYEAQ, per germline. With 1 base removed from V and 4 bases from J, the gap between germline ends came to 9 bases. The CDR3: CASSLGWGPDTQYF. For the CDR3, the DNA is TGTGCCAGCAGCTTAGGATGGGGCCCAGATACGCAGTATTTT. The whole variable domain, remainder taken from reference TRBV7-6 and TRBJ2-3, is GAGVSQSPRYKVTKRGQDVALRCDPISGHVSLYWYRQALGQGPEFLTYFNYEAQQDKSGLPNDRFSAERPEGSISTLTIQRTEQRDSAMYRCASSLGWGPDTQYFGPGTRLTVL.

The CDR3 sequence: CASSPSSLQETQYF. In nucleotides, the CDR3 is TGTGCCAGCAGCCCATCATCCCTCCAAGAGACCCAGTACTTC. The chain carries TRBV12-1 and TRBJ2-5. TRBV12-1 is a documented pseudogene. The CDR3 covers 14 residues.

This chain links TRBV6-6 with TRBJ1-5; D gene unclear. Trimming took off 5 bases at V and 2 bases at J, with 13 bases between the two ends. Germline CDR1 MNHNY, CDR2 SVGAGI (reference sequence). The CDR3 length is 15 residues. For the CDR3, the DNA is TGTGCCAGCAGTGCCAGAGGCCGGGGCAATCAGCCCCAGCATTTT. As protein: CASSARGRGNQPQHF.

This clone occurred once. The V and J genes are TRBV10-3 and TRBJ2-7; D gene uncertain. The CDR3 has 13 residues. Germline CDR1 reads ENHRY; CDR2 reads SYGVKD. The V gene lost 2 bases and the J gene lost 5 bases, with 10 bases spanning the gap. The CDR3 DNA is TGTGCCATCAGTGAGCCAGCGCAGGACGAGCAGTACTTC. This sequence encodes CAISEPAQDEQYF.

The chain is built from TRBV2 and TRBJ1-1; D is possibly TRBD1 (6 bases). Per the germline V gene, CDR1 is SNHLY and CDR2 is FYNNEI. There are 13 residues in the CDR3. The ends were cut back, 5 bases at V and 4 bases at J, with 11 bases in the middle. The CDR3 DNA reads TGTGCCAGCAGTCTTTCAGGGGCCACTGAAGCTTTCTTT. Amino acid sequence: CASSLSGATEAFF.

This chain joins TRBV4-2 and TRBJ1-5, with D possibly matching TRBD1 (5 bases). V shed 5 bases and J shed 2 bases, with 16 bases lying between them. The V gene's germline CDR1 is LGHNA and CDR2 YNFKEQ. CDR3 length: 16 residues. Here the CDR3 reads CASSNGLPRGNQPQHF. CDR3 bases: TGTGCCAGCAGCAACGGGCTCCCCAGGGGCAATCAGCCCCAGCATTTT.

This chain joins TRBV27 and TRBJ2-2; tentative D call: TRBD2 (6 bases). Germline-derived CDR1 and CDR2 are MNHEY and SMNVEV (reference sequence). V was clipped by 3 bases and J by 1 base, with 12 bases between them. The CDR3 loop spans 16 amino acids. This CDR3 reads CASSFGGLLNTGELFF. The CDR3, as DNA: TGTGCCAGCAGTTTTGGGGGACTCCTGAACACCGGGGAGCTGTTTTTT.